This TCR beta chain was observed in a study of PD-L1 blockade in urothelial cancer. Overall study results and limits: TCR clonality was measured in pretreatment peripheral blood. Clonality below the median predicted better survival.

V dropped 5 bases and J dropped 6; count of bases not matched to a gene: 9. This CDR3 has 15 amino acids. Germline loops: CDR1 MDHEN, CDR2 SYDVKM. Time point in this sample: pretreatment peripheral blood. Patient disease was locally advanced or metastatic urothelial carcinoma. Data came from immunoSEQ multiplex PCR; TCRdb stores just in-frame clones and leaves some out. The table shows about 74,000 clones, with 85% to 90% occurring only once. For this clone: Its antigen is as yet unknown.

The TCR originated in a man in his 70s with urothelial cancer. This chain joins TRBV28 and TRBJ2-1; TRBD2 matches at 8 bases. Source: PBMCs, taken around atezolizumab (anti-PD-L1) treatment. CDR3: CASSRGGGMLNEQFF. The CDR3, as DNA: TGTGCCAGCAGTCGGGGGGGCGGGATGCTCAATGAGCAGTTCTTC.